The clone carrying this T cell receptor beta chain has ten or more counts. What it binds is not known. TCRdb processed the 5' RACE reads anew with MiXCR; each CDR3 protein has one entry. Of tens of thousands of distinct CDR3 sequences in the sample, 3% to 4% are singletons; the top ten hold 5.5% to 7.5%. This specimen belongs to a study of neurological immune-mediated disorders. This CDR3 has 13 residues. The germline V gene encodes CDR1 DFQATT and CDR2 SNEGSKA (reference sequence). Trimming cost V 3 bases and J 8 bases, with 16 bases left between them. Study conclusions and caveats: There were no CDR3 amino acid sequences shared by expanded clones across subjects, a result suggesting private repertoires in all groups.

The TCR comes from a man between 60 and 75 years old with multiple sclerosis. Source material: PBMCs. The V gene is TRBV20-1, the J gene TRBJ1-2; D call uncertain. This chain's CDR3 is CSARVGYRGGYTF. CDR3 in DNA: TGCAGTGCTAGGGTCGGCTACCGCGGGGGCTACACCTTC.